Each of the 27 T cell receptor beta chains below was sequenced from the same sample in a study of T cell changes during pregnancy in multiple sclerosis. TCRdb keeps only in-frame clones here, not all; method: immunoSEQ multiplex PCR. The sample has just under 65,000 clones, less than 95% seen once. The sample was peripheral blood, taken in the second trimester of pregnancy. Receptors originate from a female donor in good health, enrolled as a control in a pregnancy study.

Here the CDR3 DNA reads TGCGCCAGCAGCCAAGACCCCGGGGTTAGCGACAATGAGCAGTTCTTC. Translating gives CASSQDPGVSDNEQFF. The chain carries TRBV4-1 and TRBJ2-1, with D tentatively TRBD2 (5 bases). This CDR3 has 16 residues. The germline V gene encodes CDR1 MGHRA and CDR2 YSYEKL. Trimming took off 0 bases at V and 5 bases at J, with 14 bases between the two ends.

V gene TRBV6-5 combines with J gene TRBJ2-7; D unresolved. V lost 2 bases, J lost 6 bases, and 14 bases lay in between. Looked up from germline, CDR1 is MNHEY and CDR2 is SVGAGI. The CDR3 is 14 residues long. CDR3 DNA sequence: TGTGCCAGCAGTTACGATCTCTCCCTGAGCGAGCAGTACTTC. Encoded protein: CASSYDLSLSEQYF.

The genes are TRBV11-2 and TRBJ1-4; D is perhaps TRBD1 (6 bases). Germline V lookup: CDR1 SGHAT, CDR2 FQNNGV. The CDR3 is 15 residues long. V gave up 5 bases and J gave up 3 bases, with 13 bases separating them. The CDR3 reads CASSIQGGANEKLFF. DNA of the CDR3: TGTGCCAGCAGCATACAGGGTGGAGCTAATGAAAAACTGTTTTTT.

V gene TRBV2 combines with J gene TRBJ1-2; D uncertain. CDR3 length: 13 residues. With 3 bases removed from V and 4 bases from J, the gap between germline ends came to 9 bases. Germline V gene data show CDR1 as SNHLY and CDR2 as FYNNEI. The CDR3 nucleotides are TGTGCCAGCAGTGATCAGACACCCTATGGCTACACCTTC. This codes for CASSDQTPYGYTF. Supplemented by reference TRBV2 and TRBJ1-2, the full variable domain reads EPEVTQTPSHQVTQMGQEVILRCVPISNHLYFYWYRQILGQKVEFLVSFYNNEISEKSEIFDDQFSVERPDGSNFTLKIRSTKLEDSAMYFCASSDQTPYGYTFGSGTRLTVV.

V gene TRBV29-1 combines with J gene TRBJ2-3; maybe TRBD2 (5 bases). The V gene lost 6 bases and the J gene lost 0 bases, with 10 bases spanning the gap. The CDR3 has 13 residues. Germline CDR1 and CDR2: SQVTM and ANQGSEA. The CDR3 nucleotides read TGCAGCGTCGGGCGGGTCAGCACAGATACGCAGTATTTT. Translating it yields CSVGRVSTDTQYF.

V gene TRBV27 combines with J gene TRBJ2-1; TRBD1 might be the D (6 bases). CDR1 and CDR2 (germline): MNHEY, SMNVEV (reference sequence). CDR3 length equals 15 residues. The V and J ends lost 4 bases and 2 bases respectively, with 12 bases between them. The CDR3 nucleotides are TGTGCCAGCAGTTCAGGGGAACCTACCTACAATGAGCAGTTCTTC. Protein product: CASSSGEPTYNEQFF.

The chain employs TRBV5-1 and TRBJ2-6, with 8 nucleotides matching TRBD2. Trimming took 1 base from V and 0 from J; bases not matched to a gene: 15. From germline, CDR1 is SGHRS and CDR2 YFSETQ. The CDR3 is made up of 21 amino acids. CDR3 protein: CASSLYGGAFNVISGANVLTF. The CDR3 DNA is TGCGCCAGCAGCTTGTACGGGGGGGCCTTTAACGTGATCTCTGGGGCCAACGTCCTGACTTTC. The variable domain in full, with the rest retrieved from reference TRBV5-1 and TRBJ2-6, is KAGVTQTPRYLIKTRGQQVTLSCSPISGHRSVSWYQQTPGQGLQFLFEYFSETQRNKGNFPGRFSGRQFSNSRSEMNVSTLELGDSALYLCASSLYGGAFNVISGANVLTFGAGSRLTVL.

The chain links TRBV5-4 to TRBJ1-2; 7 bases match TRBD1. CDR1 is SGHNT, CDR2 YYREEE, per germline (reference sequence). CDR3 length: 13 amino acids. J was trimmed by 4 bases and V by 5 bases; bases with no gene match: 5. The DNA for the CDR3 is TGTGCCAGCAGTGGAACAGGGGCCTATGGCTACACCTTC. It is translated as CASSGTGAYGYTF. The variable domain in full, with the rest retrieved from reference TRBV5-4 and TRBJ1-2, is ETGVTQSPTHLIKTRGQQVTLRCSSQSGHNTVSWYQQALGQGPQFIFQYYREEENGRGNFPPRFSGLQFPNYSSELNVNALELDDSALYLCASSGTGAYGYTFGSGTRLTVV.

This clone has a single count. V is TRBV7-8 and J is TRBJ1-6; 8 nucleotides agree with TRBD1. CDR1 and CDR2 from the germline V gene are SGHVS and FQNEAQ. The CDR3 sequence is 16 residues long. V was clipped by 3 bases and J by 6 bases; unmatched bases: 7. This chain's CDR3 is CASSFRQGFSNSPLHF. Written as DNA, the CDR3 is TGTGCCAGCAGCTTTCGACAGGGGTTTAGTAATTCACCCCTCCACTTT.

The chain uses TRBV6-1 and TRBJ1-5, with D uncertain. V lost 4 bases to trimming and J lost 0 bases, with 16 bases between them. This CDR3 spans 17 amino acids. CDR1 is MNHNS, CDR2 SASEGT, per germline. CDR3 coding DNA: TGTGCCAGCAGTGGGTCCCCGAGTCGGTTTAGCAATCAGCCCCAGCATTTT. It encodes CASSGSPSRFSNQPQHF.

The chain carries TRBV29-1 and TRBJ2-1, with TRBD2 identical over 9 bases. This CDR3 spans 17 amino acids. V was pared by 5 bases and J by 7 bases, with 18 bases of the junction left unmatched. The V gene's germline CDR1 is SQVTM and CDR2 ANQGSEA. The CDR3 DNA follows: TGCAGCGTTTGGCCCACGTCTCGCGGGAGGGCCCGGAATGAGCAGTTCTTC. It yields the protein CSVWPTSRGRARNEQFF.

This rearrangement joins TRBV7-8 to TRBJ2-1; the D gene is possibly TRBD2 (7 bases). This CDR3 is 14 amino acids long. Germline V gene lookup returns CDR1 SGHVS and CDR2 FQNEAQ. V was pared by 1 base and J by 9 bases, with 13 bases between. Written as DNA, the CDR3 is TGTGCCAGCAGCTTAGGGGGGGGCCTGATTGAGCAGTTCTTC. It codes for CASSLGGGLIEQFF. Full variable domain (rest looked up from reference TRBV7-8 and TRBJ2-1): GAGVSQSPRYKVAKRGQDVALRCDPISGHVSLFWYQQALGQGPEFLTYFQNEAQLDKSGLPSDRFFAERPEGSVSTLKIQRTQQEDSAVYLCASSLGGGLIEQFFGPGTRLTVL.

CDR3 nucleotides: TGTGCCAGCAGTAAGGACAGGGAAGGGGTAAAACTGTTTTTT. Translated, it gives CASSKDREGVKLFF. The genes are TRBV2 and TRBJ1-4, with 8 bases lining up with TRBD1. V shed 5 bases and J 10 bases; nucleotides not matched to a gene: 9. Germline-derived CDR1 and CDR2 are SNHLY and FYNNEI. This CDR3 region has 14 residues.

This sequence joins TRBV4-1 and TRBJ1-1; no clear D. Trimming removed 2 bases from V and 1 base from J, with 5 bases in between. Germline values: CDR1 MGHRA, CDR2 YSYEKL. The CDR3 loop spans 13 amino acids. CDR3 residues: CASSQLGNTEAFF. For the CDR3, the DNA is TGCGCCAGCAGCCAACTAGGGAACACTGAAGCTTTCTTT.

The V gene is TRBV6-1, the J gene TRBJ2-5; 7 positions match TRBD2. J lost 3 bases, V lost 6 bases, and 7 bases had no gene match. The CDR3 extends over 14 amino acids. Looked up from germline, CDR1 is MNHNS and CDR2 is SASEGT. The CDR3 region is CASRVVGGEETQYF. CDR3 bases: TGTGCCAGCAGAGTTGTTGGGGGGGAAGAGACCCAGTACTTC.

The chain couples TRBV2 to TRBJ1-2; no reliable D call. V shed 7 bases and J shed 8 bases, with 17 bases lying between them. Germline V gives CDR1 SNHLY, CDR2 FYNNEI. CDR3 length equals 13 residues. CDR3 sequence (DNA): TGTGCCAGCACCCCCACTAGGGCGCTGGGCTACACCTTC. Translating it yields CASTPTRALGYTF.

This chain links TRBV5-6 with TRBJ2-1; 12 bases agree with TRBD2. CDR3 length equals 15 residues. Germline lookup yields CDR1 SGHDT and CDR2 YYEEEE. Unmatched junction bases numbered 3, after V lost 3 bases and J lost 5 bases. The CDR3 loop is CASSYRLAGDNEQFF. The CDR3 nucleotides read TGTGCCAGCAGCTACAGACTAGCGGGAGACAATGAGCAGTTCTTC.

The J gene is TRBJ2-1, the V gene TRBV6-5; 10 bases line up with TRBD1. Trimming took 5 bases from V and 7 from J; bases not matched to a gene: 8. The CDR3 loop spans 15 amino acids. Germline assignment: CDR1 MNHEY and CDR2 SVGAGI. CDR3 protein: CASSNRWTGGNEQFF. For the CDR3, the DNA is TGTGCCAGCAGTAACCGCTGGACAGGGGGGAATGAGCAGTTCTTC.

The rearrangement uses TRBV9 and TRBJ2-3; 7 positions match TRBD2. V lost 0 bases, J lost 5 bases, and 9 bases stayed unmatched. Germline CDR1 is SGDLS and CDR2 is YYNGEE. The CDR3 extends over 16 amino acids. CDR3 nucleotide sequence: TGTGCCAGCAGCGTAGGGGGGAGGGCGGGGATAGATACGCAGTATTTT. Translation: CASSVGGRAGIDTQYF.

The CDR3 region is CASSLGYEQYF. CDR3 bases: TGTGCCAGTAGCCTAGGTTACGAGCAGTACTTC. The chain carries TRBV19 and TRBJ2-7, with unresolved D. CDR3 length: 11 residues. Germline assignment: CDR1 LNHDA and CDR2 SQIVND (reference sequence). With 6 bases removed from V and 4 bases from J, the gap between germline ends came to 7 bases.

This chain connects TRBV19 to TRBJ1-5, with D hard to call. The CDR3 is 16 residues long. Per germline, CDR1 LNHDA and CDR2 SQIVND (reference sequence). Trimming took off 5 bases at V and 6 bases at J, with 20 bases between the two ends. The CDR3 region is CASSPPRQSAVQPQHF. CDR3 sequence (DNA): TGTGCCAGTAGTCCACCGCGGCAGAGCGCGGTTCAGCCCCAGCATTTT.

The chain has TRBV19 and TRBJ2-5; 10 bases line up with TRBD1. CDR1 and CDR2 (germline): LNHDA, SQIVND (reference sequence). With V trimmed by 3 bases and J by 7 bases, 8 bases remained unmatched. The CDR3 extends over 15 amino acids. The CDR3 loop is CASSIRQGAYGTQYF. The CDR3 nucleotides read TGTGCCAGTAGTATTCGACAGGGGGCTTACGGGACCCAGTACTTC.

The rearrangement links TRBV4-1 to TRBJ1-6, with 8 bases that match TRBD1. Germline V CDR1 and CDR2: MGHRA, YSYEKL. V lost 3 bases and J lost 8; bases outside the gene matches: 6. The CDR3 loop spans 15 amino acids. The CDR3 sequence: CASSHAGQDHSPLHF. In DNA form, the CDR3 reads TGCGCCAGCAGCCATGCGGGACAGGACCATTCACCCCTCCACTTT.

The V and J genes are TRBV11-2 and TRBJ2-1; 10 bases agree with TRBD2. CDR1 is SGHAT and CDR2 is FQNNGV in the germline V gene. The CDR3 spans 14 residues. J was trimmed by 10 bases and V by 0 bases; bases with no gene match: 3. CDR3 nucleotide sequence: TGTGCCAGCAGCTTAGAACCGGGACTAGCGGAGCAGTTCTTC. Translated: CASSLEPGLAEQFF.

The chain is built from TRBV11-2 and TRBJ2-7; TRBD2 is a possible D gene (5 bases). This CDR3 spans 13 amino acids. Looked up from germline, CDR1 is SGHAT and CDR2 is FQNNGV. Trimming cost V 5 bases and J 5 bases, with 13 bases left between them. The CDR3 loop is CASSPLGVHEQYF. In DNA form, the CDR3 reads TGTGCCAGCAGCCCCCTCGGGGTCCACGAGCAGTACTTC.

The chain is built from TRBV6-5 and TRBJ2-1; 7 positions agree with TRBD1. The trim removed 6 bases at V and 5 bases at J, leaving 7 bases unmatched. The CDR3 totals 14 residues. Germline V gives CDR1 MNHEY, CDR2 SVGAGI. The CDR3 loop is CASRVSGGHNEQFF. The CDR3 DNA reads TGTGCCAGCAGAGTTTCAGGGGGTCACAATGAGCAGTTCTTC.

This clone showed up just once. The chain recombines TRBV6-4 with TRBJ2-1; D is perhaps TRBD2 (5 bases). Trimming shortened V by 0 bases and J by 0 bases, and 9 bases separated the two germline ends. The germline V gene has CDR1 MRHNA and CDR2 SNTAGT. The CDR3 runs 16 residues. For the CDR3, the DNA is TGTGCCAGCAGTGACTCGAGGGCTAGCTCCTACAATGAGCAGTTCTTC. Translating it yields CASSDSRASSYNEQFF.